The rows below give T cell receptor beta chains drawn from one sample of a study of blood T cells in healthy people across ages. One entry per CDR3 protein results from TCRdb running MiXCR on the 5' RACE reads. The data contain approximately 490,000 distinct CDR3 sequences, less than 25% of them singletons. The sample was also linked to a second study, of T cells of mothers and their children.

Material for sequencing was blood. The source is a boy younger than 18 in good health. CDR3s include the opening cysteine and the closing phenylalanine or tryptophan. A D gene is named only where the DNA matches it firmly. Clone sizes are given selectively: once, few, many, or a class where the clone is expanded.

d_gene: .; v_gene: TRBV28; j_gene: TRBJ2-7; len: 16; abundance: .; CDR3aa: CASSRKISSNSYEQYF; CDR3nt: TGTGCCAGCAGCCGAAAGATTTCGAGTAACTCCTACGAGCAGTACTTC
d_gene: .; v_gene: TRBV7-9; j_gene: TRBJ2-5; len: 14; abundance: many; CDR3aa: CASSLSGGQETQYF; CDR3nt: TGTGCCAGCAGCTTAAGCGGAGGGCAAGAGACCCAGTACTTC
d_gene: .; v_gene: TRBV7-9; j_gene: TRBJ2-7; len: 15; abundance: .; CDR3aa: CASTLGGGSSYEQYF; CDR3nt: TGTGCCAGCACTCTAGGGGGGGGGAGCTCCTACGAGCAGTACTTC
d_gene: TRBD1; v_gene: TRBV25-1; j_gene: TRBJ1-1; len: 15; abundance: few; CDR3aa: CASSEFDRANTEAFF; CDR3nt: TGTGCCAGCAGTGAATTCGACAGGGCGAACACTGAAGCTTTCTTT
d_gene: TRBD1; v_gene: TRBV4-1; j_gene: TRBJ2-2; len: 15; abundance: many; CDR3aa: CASSRGQGNTGELFF; CDR3nt: TGCGCCAGCAGCCGCGGACAGGGGAACACCGGGGAGCTGTTTTTT
d_gene: .; v_gene: TRBV20-1; j_gene: TRBJ1-4; len: 16; abundance: few; CDR3aa: CSARDRGLYWDEKLFF; CDR3nt: TGCAGTGCTAGAGATAGAGGGCTCTACTGGGATGAAAAACTGTTTTTT
d_gene: .; v_gene: TRBV20-1; j_gene: TRBJ1-2; len: 13; abundance: .; CDR3aa: CSASQRDRYGYTF; CDR3nt: TGCAGTGCTAGTCAAAGGGATCGCTATGGCTACACCTTC
d_gene: .; v_gene: TRBV20-1; j_gene: TRBJ1-5; len: 14; abundance: few; CDR3aa: CSARDAKGNQPQHF; CDR3nt: TGCAGTGCTAGAGATGCGAAGGGCAATCAGCCCCAGCATTTT
d_gene: .; v_gene: TRBV7-7; j_gene: TRBJ1-5; len: 9; abundance: .; CDR3aa: CGQDQPQHF; CDR3nt: TGTGGACAGGATCAGCCCCAGCATTTT
d_gene: .; v_gene: TRBV14; j_gene: TRBJ2-7; len: 13; abundance: few; CDR3aa: CASRKKQAYEQYF; CDR3nt: TGTGCCAGCAGGAAGAAGCAGGCCTACGAGCAGTACTTC
d_gene: .; v_gene: TRBV15; j_gene: TRBJ1-2; len: 11; abundance: .; CDR3aa: CATSRGSGYTF; CDR3nt: TGCGCCACCAGCAGGGGAAGCGGCTACACCTTC
d_gene: .; v_gene: TRBV29-1; j_gene: TRBJ1-2; len: 11; abundance: .; CDR3aa: CSVSGRYGYTF; CDR3nt: TGCAGCGTGAGCGGGCGCTATGGCTACACCTTC
d_gene: .; v_gene: TRBV7-2; j_gene: TRBJ2-7; len: 16; abundance: few; CDR3aa: CASSPVGTFSSYEQYF; CDR3nt: TGTGCCAGCAGCCCCGTGGGCACTTTTAGCTCCTACGAGCAGTACTTC
d_gene: .; v_gene: TRBV7-9; j_gene: TRBJ2-7; len: 16; abundance: .; CDR3aa: CASSSLSGALIYEQYF; CDR3nt: TGTGCCAGCAGCTCACTATCCGGGGCCCTTATCTACGAGCAGTACTTC
d_gene: TRBD1; v_gene: TRBV5-1; j_gene: TRBJ2-3; len: 17; abundance: once; CDR3aa: CASSPRGRGIGSDTQYF; CDR3nt: TGCGCCAGCAGCCCGCGAGGCAGGGGGATTGGGTCAGATACGCAGTATTTT
d_gene: .; v_gene: TRBV5-5; j_gene: TRBJ2-2; len: 14; abundance: once; CDR3aa: CASQTVPVAGELFF; CDR3nt: TGTGCCAGCCAGACAGTCCCCGTCGCCGGGGAGCTGTTTTTT
d_gene: TRBD1; v_gene: TRBV20-1; j_gene: TRBJ2-3; len: 15; abundance: few; CDR3aa: CSARGDRGFPDAQYF; CDR3nt: TGCAGTGCTAGGGGGGACAGGGGTTTCCCAGATGCGCAGTATTTT
d_gene: TRBD2; v_gene: TRBV9; j_gene: TRBJ2-3; len: 15; abundance: few; CDR3aa: CASSLPGLAADTQYF; CDR3nt: TGTGCCAGCAGCCTACCGGGACTAGCGGCGGATACGCAGTATTTT
d_gene: TRBD1; v_gene: TRBV20-1; j_gene: TRBJ1-2; len: 16; abundance: .; CDR3aa: CSARGGQGNPRGGYTF; CDR3nt: TGCAGTGCTAGAGGGGGACAGGGGAACCCGAGGGGTGGCTACACCTTC
d_gene: .; v_gene: TRBV15; j_gene: TRBJ1-4; len: 16; abundance: few; CDR3aa: CATSNSPGLNNEKLFF; CDR3nt: TGTGCCACCAGCAACTCCCCAGGGTTAAATAATGAAAAACTGTTTTTT
d_gene: TRBD1; v_gene: TRBV7-3; j_gene: TRBJ2-6; len: 15; abundance: .; CDR3aa: CASSKTGPGANVLTF; CDR3nt: TGTGCCAGCAGCAAGACAGGGCCCGGGGCCAACGTCCTGACTTTC
d_gene: .; v_gene: TRBV7-6; j_gene: TRBJ2-7; len: 15; abundance: .; CDR3aa: CASSHGPQSSYEQYF; CDR3nt: TGTGCCAGCAGCCATGGTCCGCAATCCTCCTACGAGCAGTACTTC
d_gene: .; v_gene: TRBV4-1; j_gene: TRBJ2-7; len: 16; abundance: few; CDR3aa: CASSQVSTDFTYEQYF; CDR3nt: TGCGCCAGCAGCCAAGTAAGCACAGACTTTACCTACGAGCAGTACTTC
d_gene: .; v_gene: TRBV6-6; j_gene: TRBJ2-4; len: 16; abundance: .; CDR3aa: CASSSDPGNWKNIQYF; CDR3nt: TGTGCCAGCAGTTCCGATCCCGGAAATTGGAAAAACATTCAGTACTTC
d_gene: .; v_gene: TRBV7-3; j_gene: TRBJ2-7; len: 20; abundance: .; CDR3aa: CASSLMVGLGATTGTYEQYF; CDR3nt: TGTGCCAGCAGCTTAATGGTCGGGTTGGGCGCCACAACAGGCACCTACGAGCAGTACTTC
d_gene: TRBD1; v_gene: TRBV10-3; j_gene: TRBJ1-1; len: 12; abundance: .; CDR3aa: CAIEDRGSEAFF; CDR3nt: TGTGCCATCGAGGACAGGGGCTCTGAAGCTTTCTTT
d_gene: TRBD1; v_gene: TRBV12-3/TRBV12-4; j_gene: TRBJ1-4; len: 17; abundance: .; CDR3aa: CASSSRQGGQANEKLFF; CDR3nt: TGTGCCAGCAGTTCACGACAGGGAGGTCAGGCTAATGAAAAACTGTTTTTT
d_gene: .; v_gene: TRBV7-8; j_gene: TRBJ1-1; len: 13; abundance: few; CDR3aa: CASSLFLGTEAFF; CDR3nt: TGTGCCAGCAGCTTATTTTTGGGTACTGAAGCTTTCTTT
d_gene: .; v_gene: TRBV7-8; j_gene: TRBJ2-7; len: 13; abundance: .; CDR3aa: CASTRGASCEQYF; CDR3nt: TGTGCCAGCACCCGTGGGGCTTCCTGCGAGCAGTACTTC
d_gene: .; v_gene: TRBV12-3/TRBV12-4; j_gene: TRBJ2-2; len: 17; abundance: few; CDR3aa: CASSPRILGTNTGELFF; CDR3nt: TGTGCCAGCAGTCCCAGGATACTGGGAACGAACACCGGGGAGCTGTTTTTT
d_gene: TRBD1; v_gene: TRBV13; j_gene: TRBJ1-1; len: 14; abundance: .; CDR3aa: CASSLGQGLGEAFF; CDR3nt: TGTGCCAGCAGCTTAGGACAGGGGTTAGGTGAAGCTTTCTTT
d_gene: .; v_gene: TRBV28; j_gene: TRBJ2-7; len: 13; abundance: .; CDR3aa: CASSLSTPYEQYF; CDR3nt: TGTGCCAGCAGTTTAAGCACCCCCTACGAGCAGTACTTC
d_gene: .; v_gene: TRBV11-2; j_gene: TRBJ2-3; len: 14; abundance: .; CDR3aa: CAFPVGGGADTQYF; CDR3nt: TGTGCCTTCCCTGTGGGAGGGGGGGCAGATACGCAGTATTTT
d_gene: .; v_gene: TRBV4-3; j_gene: TRBJ1-6; len: 15; abundance: .; CDR3aa: CASSPTGGYNSPLHF; CDR3nt: TGCGCCAGCAGCCCAACGGGGGGCTATAATTCACCCCTCCACTTT
d_gene: .; v_gene: TRBV27; j_gene: TRBJ1-4; len: 15; abundance: few; CDR3aa: CASSPRQTTNEKLFF; CDR3nt: TGTGCCAGCAGTCCCCGACAGACAACTAATGAAAAACTGTTTTTT
d_gene: .; v_gene: TRBV27; j_gene: TRBJ2-1; len: 17; abundance: few; CDR3aa: CASSSRPTSYSYNEQFF; CDR3nt: TGTGCCAGCAGTTCCCGACCGACTAGTTACTCCTACAATGAGCAGTTCTTC
d_gene: TRBD1; v_gene: TRBV28; j_gene: TRBJ1-1; len: 14; abundance: .; CDR3aa: CASSPTGPNTEAFF; CDR3nt: TGTGCCAGCAGCCCGACAGGGCCGAACACTGAAGCTTTCTTT
d_gene: .; v_gene: TRBV7-2; j_gene: TRBJ2-3; len: 12; abundance: few; CDR3aa: CASSTYLDTQYF; CDR3nt: TGTGCCAGCAGCACCTACTTAGATACGCAGTATTTT
d_gene: .; v_gene: TRBV27; j_gene: TRBJ1-5; len: 14; abundance: .; CDR3aa: CASGNRVGNQPQHF; CDR3nt: TGTGCCAGCGGAAACAGGGTGGGCAATCAGCCCCAGCATTTT
d_gene: .; v_gene: TRBV5-1; j_gene: TRBJ2-5; len: 14; abundance: .; CDR3aa: CASSLEGRRETQYF; CDR3nt: TGCGCCAGCAGCTTAGAGGGGCGCCGAGAGACCCAGTACTTC
d_gene: .; v_gene: TRBV6-1; j_gene: TRBJ2-7; len: 15; abundance: .; CDR3aa: CASSERGTLTYEQYF; CDR3nt: TGTGCCAGCAGTGAACGAGGGACACTGACCTACGAGCAGTACTTC
d_gene: .; v_gene: TRBV18; j_gene: TRBJ1-6; len: 11; abundance: few; CDR3aa: CASSGNSPLHF; CDR3nt: TGTGCCAGCTCCGGTAATTCACCCCTCCACTTT
d_gene: .; v_gene: TRBV5-1; j_gene: TRBJ2-7; len: 13; abundance: .; CDR3aa: CASSLERNYEQYF; CDR3nt: TGCGCCAGCAGCTTGGAAAGAAATTACGAGCAGTACTTC
d_gene: .; v_gene: TRBV7-9; j_gene: TRBJ2-1; len: 16; abundance: .; CDR3aa: CASSLQGPSSYNEQFF; CDR3nt: TGTGCCAGCAGCTTGCAGGGCCCAAGCTCCTACAATGAGCAGTTCTTC
d_gene: .; v_gene: TRBV4-3; j_gene: TRBJ1-4; len: 13; abundance: few; CDR3aa: CASSRGKTEKLFF; CDR3nt: TGCGCCAGCAGCCGGGGTAAAACAGAAAAACTGTTTTTT
d_gene: .; v_gene: TRBV20-1; j_gene: TRBJ2-5; len: 13; abundance: few; CDR3aa: CSAREAGTQTQYF; CDR3nt: TGCAGTGCTAGAGAAGCAGGGACCCAGACCCAGTACTTC
d_gene: .; v_gene: TRBV7-2; j_gene: TRBJ2-4; len: 11; abundance: once; CDR3aa: CASSLVNIQYF; CDR3nt: TGTGCCAGCAGCCTGGTAAACATTCAGTACTTC
d_gene: TRBD1; v_gene: TRBV11-3; j_gene: TRBJ2-1; len: 13; abundance: .; CDR3aa: CASSTGQYNEQFF; CDR3nt: TGTGCCAGCAGCACGGGACAGTACAATGAGCAGTTCTTC